The present TCR beta chain was sequenced within a study of T cells in Graves' hyperthyroidism and ophthalmopathy. Study-level findings and limits: Appearing also in blood were most of the thyroid clonotypes expanded above 0.001.

Patients aged 18 to 65 had newly diagnosed hyperthyroidism lasting under 2 months. Those patients with uncontrolled infection, other autoimmune disease, pregnancy or lactation were excluded. Clinicians diagnosed patients from clinical symptoms, serum thyroxine and TRAb, thyroid ultrasound and orbital computed tomography. The V and J ends lost 7 bases and 5 bases, in that order; junction bases with no gene match: 12. Germline CDR1 and CDR2: DFQATT and SNEGSKA (reference sequence). The CDR3 is 14 residues long. Amplified TCR beta CDR3 regions derived from RNA transcripts. The HTBI set primed first-round TCR CDR3 RT-PCR. TCRdb re-derived calls from the multiplex PCR reads in MiXCR, one entry per CDR3 protein. The sample lists approximately 400,000 distinct CDR3 sequences, 14% to 15% occurring once. Worth noting for this clonotype: Its target is not known.

This receptor was identified in a woman in her thirties with Graves' hyperthyroidism. Input material: blood. The V and J genes are TRBV20-1 and TRBJ2-3; the match to TRBD2 covers 7 bases. The CDR3 protein is CSVTRPGGGDTQYF. The CDR3 region has the DNA TGCAGTGTCACACGTCCGGGAGGTGGAGATACGCAGTATTTT.